These T cell receptor beta chains were read from a single sample in a study of T-cell reconstitution after alpha-beta-depleted transplantation in children. TCRdb called the PCR reads again in MiXCR, with one record for every CDR3 protein. This table holds about 610,000 distinct CDR3 sequences, 10% to 13% found once. Sample: PBMCs from the stem cell graft donor, taken from the stem cell graft. These receptors were obtained from a human donor who donated a stem cell graft to a child with acute myeloid leukemia. Each CDR3 is given with its conserved first and last residue. D genes are given only for firm matches. Clone size is not always given. Where it is, it says once, few, many or a class for expanded clones.

CDR3 protein: CASNYRGISNQPQHF
CDR3 DNA: TGTGCCAGCAATTACAGGGGAATCAGCAATCAGCCCCAGCATTTT
D gene: TRBD1
J gene: TRBJ1-5
clone size: many
CDR3 length: 15
V gene: TRBV12-3/TRBV12-4

CDR3 protein: CSAGGGADTQYF
CDR3 DNA: TGCAGTGCTGGAGGTGGTGCAGATACGCAGTATTTT
D gene: .
J gene: TRBJ2-3
clone size: .
CDR3 length: 12
V gene: TRBV20-1

CDR3 protein: CSASPLGGNYGYTF
CDR3 DNA: TGCAGTGCTAGCCCGTTGGGCGGTAACTATGGCTACACCTTC
D gene: .
J gene: TRBJ1-2
clone size: .
CDR3 length: 14
V gene: TRBV20-1

CDR3 protein: CASSETTQTGGYTF
CDR3 DNA: TGTGCCAGCAGTGAAACGACCCAAACGGGGGGCTACACCTTC
D gene: .
J gene: TRBJ1-2
clone size: few
CDR3 length: 14
V gene: TRBV25-1

CDR3 protein: CASSHELAGVYEQFF
CDR3 DNA: TGTGCCAGCAGTCATGAGCTAGCGGGAGTCTATGAGCAGTTCTTC
D gene: TRBD2
J gene: TRBJ2-1
clone size: .
CDR3 length: 15
V gene: TRBV6-2/TRBV6-3

CDR3 protein: CASRYMNEQFF
CDR3 DNA: TGTGCCAGCAGGTACATGAATGAGCAGTTCTTC
D gene: .
J gene: TRBJ2-1
clone size: many
CDR3 length: 11
V gene: TRBV12-3/TRBV12-4

CDR3 protein: CACKAGSSYSPLHF
CDR3 DNA: TGCGCCTGTAAGGCGGGCAGCTCGTATTCACCCCTCCACTTT
D gene: .
J gene: TRBJ1-6
clone size: few
CDR3 length: 14
V gene: TRBV5-1

CDR3 protein: CASSLASPRLAGGPAKNIQYF
CDR3 DNA: TGTGCCAGCAGCTTAGCTTCGCCCCGACTAGCGGGAGGGCCGGCCAAAAACATTCAGTACTTC
D gene: TRBD2
J gene: TRBJ2-4
clone size: .
CDR3 length: 21
V gene: TRBV7-2

CDR3 protein: CSVARGTGPFF
CDR3 DNA: .
D gene: .
J gene: TRBJ1-1
clone size: many
CDR3 length: 11
V gene: TRBV29-1

CDR3 protein: CSVKDQNTGELFF
CDR3 DNA: TGCAGCGTTAAGGACCAGAACACCGGGGAGCTGTTTTTT
D gene: .
J gene: TRBJ2-2
clone size: .
CDR3 length: 13
V gene: TRBV29-1

CDR3 protein: CASSPGYQPQHF
CDR3 DNA: TGTGCCAGCAGCCCCGGCTATCAGCCCCAGCATTTT
D gene: .
J gene: TRBJ1-5
clone size: few
CDR3 length: 12
V gene: TRBV12-3/TRBV12-4

CDR3 protein: CAISERGSVTEAFF
CDR3 DNA: TGTGCCATCAGTGAGCGGGGTAGTGTAACTGAAGCTTTCTTT
D gene: .
J gene: TRBJ1-1
clone size: many
CDR3 length: 14
V gene: TRBV10-3

CDR3 protein: CASSLAQGFQPQHF
CDR3 DNA: TGTGCCAGCAGCTTAGCGCAAGGGTTCCAGCCCCAGCATTTT
D gene: .
J gene: TRBJ1-5
clone size: .
CDR3 length: 14
V gene: TRBV7-9

CDR3 protein: CAISPGQPTDTQYF
CDR3 DNA: TGTGCCATCAGCCCGGGACAGCCCACAGATACGCAGTATTTT
D gene: TRBD1
J gene: TRBJ2-3
clone size: .
CDR3 length: 14
V gene: TRBV10-3

CDR3 protein: CSASHTYSYNEQFF
CDR3 DNA: TGCAGTGCTAGCCACACGTACTCCTACAATGAGCAGTTCTTC
D gene: .
J gene: TRBJ2-1
clone size: .
CDR3 length: 14
V gene: TRBV20-1

CDR3 protein: CASSAGQIGTDTQYF
CDR3 DNA: TGTGCCAGCAGCGCCGGACAGATAGGCACAGATACGCAGTATTTT
D gene: .
J gene: TRBJ2-3
clone size: .
CDR3 length: 15
V gene: TRBV12-3/TRBV12-4

CDR3 protein: CATNRDLYNEQFF
CDR3 DNA: TGTGCCACCAACCGGGACTTATACAATGAGCAGTTCTTC
D gene: .
J gene: TRBJ2-1
clone size: .
CDR3 length: 13
V gene: TRBV6-2/TRBV6-3

CDR3 protein: CATEGSAYEQYF
CDR3 DNA: TGTGCCACCGAGGGGAGTGCCTACGAGCAGTACTTC
D gene: .
J gene: TRBJ2-7
clone size: .
CDR3 length: 12
V gene: TRBV3-1

CDR3 protein: CASSFPGGTSGYNEQFF
CDR3 DNA: TGTGCCAGCAGTTTCCCCGGAGGGACTAGCGGTTACAATGAGCAGTTCTTC
D gene: TRBD2
J gene: TRBJ2-1
clone size: .
CDR3 length: 17
V gene: TRBV6-5

CDR3 protein: CSAPSGRVSTDTQYF
CDR3 DNA: TGCAGTGCCCCTAGCGGGAGGGTTAGCACAGATACGCAGTATTTT
D gene: TRBD2
J gene: TRBJ2-3
clone size: many
CDR3 length: 15
V gene: TRBV20-1

CDR3 protein: CAARTSGASEIFF
CDR3 DNA: TGTGCCGCCAGGACTAGCGGGGCCTCGGAAATCTTCTTC
D gene: TRBD2
J gene: TRBJ2-1
clone size: few
CDR3 length: 13
V gene: TRBV10-3

CDR3 protein: CSVEDGKKYF
CDR3 DNA: TGCAGCGTTGAAGATGGGAAAAAGTACTTC
D gene: .
J gene: TRBJ2-4
clone size: .
CDR3 length: 10
V gene: TRBV29-1

CDR3 protein: CASSLGQGPNTGELFF
CDR3 DNA: TGTGCCAGCAGCTTAGGACAGGGGCCGAACACCGGGGAGCTGTTTTTT
D gene: TRBD1
J gene: TRBJ2-2
clone size: few
CDR3 length: 16
V gene: TRBV7-6

CDR3 protein: CASTLRQVNQPQHF
CDR3 DNA: TGTGCCAGTACTCTTCGGCAGGTTAATCAGCCCCAGCATTTT
D gene: .
J gene: TRBJ1-5
clone size: few
CDR3 length: 14
V gene: TRBV19

CDR3 protein: CASSFGGRSLETQYF
CDR3 DNA: TGTGCCAGCAGTTTCGGCGGGAGATCGCTAGAGACCCAGTACTTC
D gene: TRBD2
J gene: TRBJ2-5
clone size: .
CDR3 length: 15
V gene: TRBV12-3/TRBV12-4

CDR3 protein: CAWSVGDTQYF
CDR3 DNA: TGTGCCTGGAGTGTTGGTGATACGCAGTATTTT
D gene: .
J gene: TRBJ2-3
clone size: many
CDR3 length: 11
V gene: TRBV30